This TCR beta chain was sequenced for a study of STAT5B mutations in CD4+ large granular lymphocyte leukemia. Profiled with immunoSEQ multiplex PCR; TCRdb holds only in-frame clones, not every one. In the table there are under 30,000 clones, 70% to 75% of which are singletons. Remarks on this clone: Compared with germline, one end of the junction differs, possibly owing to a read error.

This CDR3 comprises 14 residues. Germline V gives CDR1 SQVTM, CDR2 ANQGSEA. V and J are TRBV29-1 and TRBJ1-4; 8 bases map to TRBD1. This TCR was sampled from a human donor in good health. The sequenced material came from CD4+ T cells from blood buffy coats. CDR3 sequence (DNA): TGCAGCGTGGAAGACAGGGGAACTAATGAAAAACTGTTTTTT. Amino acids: CSVEDRGTNEKLFF.